The subject of this entry is one TCR beta chain. Its antigen remains unknown. Measured with immunoSEQ multiplex PCR; TCRdb has only the in-frame clones, and not every one. The table has around 66,000 clones, roughly 90% seen once; the top ten hold 15% to 20%. The entry originates in a study of T cell responses to AZD1222 COVID-19 vaccine. Study at large: It was second doses at about 4 or about 12 weeks that were pooled.

Findings of the study overall: Seropositive status at baseline applied to only five or six AZD1222 recipients. None of the repertoires were sampled until the peak T cell response had passed. Targets within unmutated variant regions were reportedly found for nearly half of spike-specific TCRs.

With 7 bases removed from V and 5 bases from J, the gap between germline ends came to 14 bases. CDR1 is MDHEN and CDR2 is SYDVKM in the germline V gene. The CDR3 length is 13 residues. The chain joins TRBV28 to TRBJ2-5; the D gene is possibly TRBD2 (6 bases). The sample was peripheral blood, taken on day 0 of AZD1222 vaccination. This sequence originates from an adult in good health. This CDR3 is CASKEGARETQYF. CDR3 DNA: TGTGCCAGCAAGGAGGGTGCTAGGGAGACCCAGTACTTC.